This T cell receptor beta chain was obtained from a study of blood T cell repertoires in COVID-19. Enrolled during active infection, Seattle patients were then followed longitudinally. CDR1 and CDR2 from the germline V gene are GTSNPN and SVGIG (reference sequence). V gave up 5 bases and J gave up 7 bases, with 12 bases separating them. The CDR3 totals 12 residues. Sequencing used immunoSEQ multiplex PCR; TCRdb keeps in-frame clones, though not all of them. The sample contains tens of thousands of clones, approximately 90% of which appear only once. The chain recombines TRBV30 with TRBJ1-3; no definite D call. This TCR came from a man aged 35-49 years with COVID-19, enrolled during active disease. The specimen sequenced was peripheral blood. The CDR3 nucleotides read TGTGCCTGGGTGAAATACGGGAACACCATATATTTT. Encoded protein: CAWVKYGNTIYF.